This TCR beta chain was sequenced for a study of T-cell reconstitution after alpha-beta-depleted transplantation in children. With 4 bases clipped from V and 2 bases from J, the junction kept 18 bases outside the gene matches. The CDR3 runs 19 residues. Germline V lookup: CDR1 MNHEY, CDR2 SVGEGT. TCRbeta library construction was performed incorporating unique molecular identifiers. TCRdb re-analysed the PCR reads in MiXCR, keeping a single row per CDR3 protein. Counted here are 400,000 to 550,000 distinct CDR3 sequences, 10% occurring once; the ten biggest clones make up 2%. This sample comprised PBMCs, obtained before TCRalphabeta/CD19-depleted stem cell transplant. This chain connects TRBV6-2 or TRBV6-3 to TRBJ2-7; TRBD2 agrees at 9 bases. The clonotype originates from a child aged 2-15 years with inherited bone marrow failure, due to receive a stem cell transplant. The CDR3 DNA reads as TGTGCCAGCAGTTCCCCAACCTTTATGACTAGCGGAGTTACCTACGAGCAGTACTTC. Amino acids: CASSSPTFMTSGVTYEQYF.